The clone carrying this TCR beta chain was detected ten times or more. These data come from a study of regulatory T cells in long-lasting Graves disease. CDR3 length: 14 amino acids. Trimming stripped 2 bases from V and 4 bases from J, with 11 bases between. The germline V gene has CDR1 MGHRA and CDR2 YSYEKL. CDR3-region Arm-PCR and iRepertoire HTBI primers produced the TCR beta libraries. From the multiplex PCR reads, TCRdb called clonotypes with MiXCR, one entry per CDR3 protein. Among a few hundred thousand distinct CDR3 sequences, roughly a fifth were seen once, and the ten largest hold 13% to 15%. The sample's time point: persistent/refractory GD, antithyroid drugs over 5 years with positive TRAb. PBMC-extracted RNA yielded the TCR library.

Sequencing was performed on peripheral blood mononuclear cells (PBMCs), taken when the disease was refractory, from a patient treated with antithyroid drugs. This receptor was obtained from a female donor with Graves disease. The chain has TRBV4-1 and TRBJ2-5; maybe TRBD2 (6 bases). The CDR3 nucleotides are TGCGCCAGCAGCCAAACAGGAGGGAGAGAGACCCAGTACTTC. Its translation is CASSQTGGRETQYF.